One sample yielded the 24 T cell receptor beta chains listed below, sequenced in a study of OX40 agonist ivuxolimab in advanced cancers. Profiling relied on immunoSEQ multiplex PCR, and the TCRdb table lists in-frame clones only, not all of them. The top ten hold around 0.8% of the sample, which has some 81,000 clones, about 83% seen once. Material: CD4+ or CD8+ T cells sorted from blood, obtained in a trial of the OX40 agonist ivuxolimab. The receptors here all came from an adult with an advanced solid tumor such as melanoma, head and neck, liver or kidney cancer.

The chain uses TRBV2 and TRBJ2-3; D tentatively fits TRBD1 or TRBD2 (5 bases each). V dropped 7 bases and J dropped 5 bases, with 16 bases sitting between them. The CDR3 has 14 amino acids. Germline V gene lookup returns CDR1 SNHLY and CDR2 FYNNEI. This chain's CDR3 is CASMLLGVRDTQYF. In DNA, the CDR3 is TGTGCCAGCATGCTCTTGGGGGTCCGAGATACGCAGTATTTT.

V is TRBV7-9 and J is TRBJ1-1; D possibly corresponds to TRBD1 (5 bases). Trimming shortened V by 5 bases and J by 6 bases, and 13 bases separated the two germline ends. From germline, CDR1 is SEHNR and CDR2 FQNEAQ (reference sequence). CDR3 length: 13 residues. CDR3 loop: CASSLAGTAEAFF. In nucleotides, the CDR3 is TGTGCCAGCAGCCTGGCGGGGACCGCTGAAGCTTTCTTT.

This clone has only one observation. The chain carries TRBV6-4 and TRBJ2-7, with 8 bases identical to TRBD1. CDR3 size: 15 residues. V was pared by 11 bases and J by 4 bases, with 16 bases of the junction left unmatched. Looked up from germline, CDR1 is MRHNA and CDR2 is SNTAGT. Written as DNA, the CDR3 is TGTGCCTATTTCATTCCTTTGGACAGGGCGTACGAGCAGTACTTC. Its translation is CAYFIPLDRAYEQYF.

The CDR3 nucleotides are TGTGCCAGCAGTTACTCCCAAACCGCGACCGGGGAGCTGTTTTTT. This gives the protein CASSYSQTATGELFF. The chain carries TRBV6-5 and TRBJ2-2; D not resolved. Per the germline V gene, CDR1 is MNHEY and CDR2 is SVGAGI. This CDR3 contains 15 residues. V was cut by 0 bases and J by 5 bases, with 10 bases left in between.

V and J are TRBV9 and TRBJ2-5; 10 bases agree with TRBD2. This CDR3 has 17 residues. Germline CDR1 reads SGDLS; CDR2 reads YYNGEE. The J segment lost 5 bases and the V segment lost 0 bases, leaving 10 bases of the junction unmatched. CDR3 in DNA: TGTGCCAGCAGCGTAGCCCCCATAGCGGGAGGTGCGGAGACCCAGTACTTC. Its translation is CASSVAPIAGGAETQYF.

The chain uses TRBV4-1 and TRBJ1-2, with no clear D. Trimming shortened V by 0 bases and J by 5 bases, and 7 bases separated the two germline ends. The CDR3 is 13 amino acids. Germline CDR1 reads MGHRA; CDR2 reads YSYEKL. Here the CDR3 DNA reads TGCGCCAGCAGCCAAGATGGAGGGTATGGCTACACCTTC. It yields the protein CASSQDGGYGYTF.

The chain couples TRBV7-2 to TRBJ2-2, with 11 bases identical to TRBD2. Germline V CDR1 and CDR2: SGHTA, FQGNSA. V lost 1 base to trimming and J lost 6 bases; unmatched junction nucleotides: 7. CDR3 length: 17 residues. CDR3 sequence reads: CASSLDSLAGGPGELFF. The CDR3 DNA reads as TGTGCCAGCAGCTTAGATAGTCTAGCGGGGGGACCCGGGGAGCTGTTTTTT.

The V and J genes are TRBV5-1 and TRBJ1-4; 8 bases are a match to TRBD1. Trimming removed 2 bases from V and 6 bases from J; junction bases left unmatched: 3. In germline, CDR1 is SGHRS, CDR2 YFSETQ. The CDR3 totals 14 residues. DNA for the CDR3: TGCGCCAGCAGCTTTCAGGGGGCTGATGAAAAACTGTTTTTT. It translates to CASSFQGADEKLFF.

This clone was counted once. This sequence joins TRBV11-2 and TRBJ1-5; possible D gene TRBD1, 5 bases. With 9 bases removed from V and 2 bases from J, the gap between germline ends came to 17 bases. The CDR3 contains 15 residues. The germline V gene has CDR1 SGHAT and CDR2 FQNNGV. The CDR3 DNA follows: TGTGCCAGGGGAGGGGTATGTTATCGCAATCAGCCCCAGCATTTT. This gives the protein CARGGVCYRNQPQHF.

The CDR3 reads CASTRQGPGATDTQYF. In DNA, the CDR3 is TGTGCCAGCACCCGACAGGGACCAGGAGCCACAGATACGCAGTATTTT. V is TRBV7-2 and J is TRBJ2-3, with 7 nucleotides matching TRBD1. V gave up 7 bases and J gave up 2 bases; unmatched junction bases: 12. The CDR3 runs to 16 residues. Germline V gives CDR1 SGHTA, CDR2 FQGNSA.

This chain joins TRBV7-8 and TRBJ2-2; 10 positions match TRBD1. Germline-derived CDR1 and CDR2 are SGHVS and FQNEAQ. V lost 6 bases to trimming and J lost 6 bases; unmatched junction nucleotides: 13. This CDR3 region has 17 residues. CDR3 nucleotide sequence: TGTGCCAGCAGGCGTAGTAGGGGACAGGGGATCCCCGGGGAGCTGTTTTTT. Translated, it gives CASRRSRGQGIPGELFF.

The chain is built from TRBV27 and TRBJ2-7; no clear D. The V gene's germline CDR1 is MNHEY and CDR2 SMNVEV (reference sequence). V was cut by 2 bases and J by 2 bases, with 7 bases left in between. The CDR3 is 13 residues long. The CDR3 loop is CASSLRLAYEQYF. DNA for the CDR3: TGTGCCAGCAGTTTAAGGTTAGCCTACGAGCAGTACTTC.

This chain connects TRBV7-6 to TRBJ2-3; D gene unclear. Per the germline V gene, CDR1 is SGHVS and CDR2 is FNYEAQ. The V end lost 5 bases, the J end lost 4 bases, and 7 bases lay between the germline ends. The length of the CDR3 is 12 residues. The CDR3 nucleotides read TGTGCCAGCAGCCCTGGACCAGATACGCAGTATTTT. Protein product: CASSPGPDTQYF.

V is TRBV28 and J is TRBJ1-1; the D gene is possibly TRBD1 (5 bases). Trimming left V 5 bases short and J 4 bases short, with 14 bases between. This CDR3 contains 14 residues. The germline CDR1 and CDR2 sequences are MDHEN and SYDVKM. The CDR3 spells CASSQRQGSTEAFF. The CDR3 DNA is TGTGCCAGCAGTCAACGGCAGGGATCCACTGAAGCTTTCTTT.

V gene TRBV9 combines with J gene TRBJ2-3, with no clear D. The CDR3 extends over 15 amino acids. CDR1 is SGDLS, CDR2 YYNGEE, per germline. The V end lost 2 bases, the J end lost 3 bases, and 13 bases lay between the germline ends. CDR3 sequence (DNA): TGTGCCAGCAGCGTCTCACGTCTGTTAACAGATACGCAGTATTTT. This gives the protein CASSVSRLLTDTQYF.

This clone appeared once. The chain has TRBV7-2 and TRBJ2-6; D is undetermined. The CDR3 loop spans 17 amino acids. CDR1 and CDR2 from the germline V gene are SGHTA and FQGNSA. V lost 1 base and J 0 bases, leaving 10 bases between the germline ends. This chain's CDR3 is CASSLGILSSGANVLTF. The CDR3 DNA sequence: TGTGCCAGCAGCTTAGGAATCTTAAGCTCTGGGGCCAACGTCCTGACTTTC.

This chain connects TRBV9 to TRBJ2-1, with 10 bases identical to TRBD2. From germline, CDR1 is SGDLS and CDR2 YYNGEE. Trimming at V came to 4 bases and at J to 6 bases, leaving 7 bases not matched to a gene. The length of the CDR3 is 15 residues. The CDR3 sequence is CASSPLAGAFNEQFF. CDR3 DNA sequence: TGTGCCAGCAGCCCCCTAGCGGGAGCGTTCAATGAGCAGTTCTTC. The full variable domain, with the rest looked up from reference TRBV9 and TRBJ2-1, is DSGVTQTPKHLITATGQRVTLRCSPRSGDLSVYWYQQSLDQGLQFLIQYYNGEERAKGNILERFSAQQFPDLHSELNLSSLELGDSALYFCASSPLAGAFNEQFFGPGTRLTVL.

With respect to this clone: This specimen includes other DNA sequences encoding the same CDR3. The chain is built from TRBV7-2 and TRBJ1-3, with D possibly TRBD1 on 6 matching bases. Germline V gene lookup returns CDR1 SGHTA and CDR2 FQGNSA. V was cut by 4 bases and J by 2 bases, with 12 bases left in between. CDR3 length: 15 residues. The CDR3 DNA is TGTGCCAGCAGCTCGGACAGAGGCACTGGAAACACCATATATTTT. Protein product: CASSSDRGTGNTIYF.

The chain joins TRBV18 to TRBJ1-5, with D possibly matching TRBD1 (5 bases). Germline values: CDR1 KGHSH, CDR2 LQKENI. Trimming removed 3 bases from V and 3 bases from J, with 9 bases in between. The CDR3 is 14 amino acids. The CDR3 nucleotides are TGTGCCAGCTCACCGGGGACTAACAATCAGCCCCAGCATTTT. Protein sequence: CASSPGTNNQPQHF.

V is TRBV11-2 and J is TRBJ2-6; D gene uncertain. Germline CDR1 and CDR2: SGHAT and FQNNGV. The CDR3 runs to 14 residues. The V end was cut by 0 bases, the J end by 4 bases, with 4 bases between. The CDR3 DNA is TGTGCCAGCAGCTTAGAGAACGGGGCCAACGTCCTGACTTTC. Protein: CASSLENGANVLTF.

This clone was recorded once. The chain recombines TRBV10-3 with TRBJ1-1; D gene ambiguous. Germline assignment: CDR1 ENHRY and CDR2 SYGVKD. The CDR3 contains 12 residues. Between the trimmed V and J ends, which lost 8 bases and 1 base, there was a span of 8 bases. CDR3 loop: CAIGTENTEAFF. The CDR3 DNA sequence: TGTGCCATCGGTACGGAGAACACTGAAGCTTTCTTT.

The genes are TRBV5-1 and TRBJ1-2, with D hard to call. Germline V lookup: CDR1 SGHRS, CDR2 YFSETQ. CDR3 length equals 13 residues. V was cut by 2 bases and J by 2 bases, with 7 bases left in between. The CDR3 nucleotides are TGCGCCAGCAGCTTTGAAGGGAACTATGGCTACACCTTC. Translating gives CASSFEGNYGYTF.

The V call is TRBV2, the J call TRBJ1-1; 7 bases match TRBD1. This CDR3 has 13 amino acids. Germline V gives CDR1 SNHLY, CDR2 FYNNEI. Trimming removed 2 bases from V and 8 bases from J; junction bases left unmatched: 5. Written as DNA, the CDR3 is TGTGCCAGCAGTGAACGGCAGGGGGGAGAAGCTTTCTTT. Translated, it gives CASSERQGGEAFF.

The chain combines TRBV4-1 with TRBJ2-2, with a tentative D call TRBD2 (5 bases). The CDR3 runs 17 residues. Trimming left V 1 base short and J 4 bases short, with 16 bases between. Germline V lookup: CDR1 MGHRA, CDR2 YSYEKL. CDR3 DNA sequence: TGCGCCAGCAGCCAAGGTCTGGCGGGCTATAGCACCGGGGAGCTGTTTTTT. It yields the protein CASSQGLAGYSTGELFF.